The T cell receptor (beta chain) described here comes from a study of blood T cell repertoires in COVID-19. On the study more broadly: The origin of the acute and convalescent COVID-19 samples was the United States, Italy and Spain. T cells, B-cell-depleted T cells, or PBMCs provided the cDNA or gDNA that served as material.

The trim removed 4 bases at V and 0 bases at J, leaving 13 bases unmatched. The CDR3 has 19 residues. Germline CDR1 reads SGDLS; CDR2 reads YYNGEE. Per the study methods: Amplification from reference gene primers served as the basis for estimated nucleated cell counts. Assay: immunoSEQ multiplex PCR; the TCRdb copy retains only in-frame clones and omits some. V, J and clone size are those of that table, while D and trimming were read from the DNA. The sample yields 130,000 to 150,000 clones, 75% to 90% seen once. This chain connects TRBV9 to TRBJ2-3; 11 nucleotides align to TRBD2. The clonotype originates from a woman aged 55-69 years with active COVID-19. The sequencing sample was made of peripheral blood. The CDR3 nucleotides are TGTGCCAGCAGCCCCCGTGGGACTAGCGGAGCCAAAAGCACAGATACGCAGTATTTT. Encoded protein: CASSPRGTSGAKSTDTQYF. Complete variable domain (other parts from reference TRBV9 and TRBJ2-3): DSGVTQTPKHLITATGQRVTLRCSPRSGDLSVYWYQQSLDQGLQFLIQYYNGEERAKGNILERFSAQQFPDLHSELNLSSLELGDSALYFCASSPRGTSGAKSTDTQYFGPGTRLTVL.